This is a list of T cell receptor beta chains from one sample in a study of radiotherapy plus CTLA-4 blockade in lung cancer. Sequenced by immunoSEQ multiplex PCR; TCRdb stores in-frame clones only, minus some. The table has 75,000 to 100,000 clones, about 86% seen once; the top ten hold roughly 4.9%. Sequenced here: peripheral blood, sampled from a patient treated with radiotherapy plus ipilimumab. The receptors shown here come from a human donor with non-small cell lung cancer that progressed on radiotherapy plus ipilimumab. CDR3s include the opening cysteine and the closing phenylalanine or tryptophan. D genes are given only for firm matches.

length | D | J | V | CDR3
15 | - | TRBJ1-4 | TRBV28 | CASRKLGVSNEKLFF
14 | - | TRBJ2-3 | TRBV13 | CASSLEGRTDTQYF
14 | - | TRBJ1-1 | TRBV5-1 | CASRPGEQYTEAFF
15 | TRBD1 | TRBJ1-1 | TRBV5-1 | CASSPGDRGRTEAFF
20 | TRBD2 | TRBJ2-3 | TRBV5-1 | CASSLSASGNRRRITDTQYF
14 | - | TRBJ2-5 | TRBV30 | CAWSSGGTKETQYF
13 | - | TRBJ2-3 | TRBV7-9 | CASSLTGTDTQYF
13 | - | TRBJ2-3 | TRBV6-5 | CASSLGRGAAQYF
13 | - | TRBJ1-2 | TRBV6-5 | CASSLGRRGGYTF
16 | - | TRBJ2-7 | TRBV7-8 | CASSLAPGWPQGEQYF
15 | TRBD1 | TRBJ1-2 | TRBV6-1 | CASSGQDRGPDGYTF
14 | - | TRBJ1-3 | TRBV6-6 | CASSLPGSGNTIYF
14 | TRBD1 | TRBJ1-2 | TRBV7-8 | CASSKDRGLWGYTF
17 | - | TRBJ1-2 | TRBV25-1 | CASSPELRGRTNYGYTF
16 | TRBD2 | TRBJ2-7 | TRBV11-1 | CASAWGRGLANYEQYF
15 | - | TRBJ2-3 | TRBV2 | CASVVGISGTDTQYF
14 | TRBD2 | TRBJ2-7 | TRBV6-5 | CASRLTSGPYEQYF
14 | - | TRBJ2-3 | TRBV28 | CASSLAGPTDTQYF
12 | - | TRBJ2-2 | TRBV6-4 | CASSEHTGELFF
14 | TRBD1 | TRBJ1-2 | TRBV10-3 | CAISPMTGNYGYTF
13 | - | TRBJ2-1 | TRBV6-5 | CASRYGINNEQFF
16 | - | TRBJ1-2 | TRBV6-6 | CASSHSRDTKHYGYTF
13 | - | TRBJ1-1 | TRBV7-3 | CASSLTRDAEAFF
17 | TRBD1 | TRBJ1-2 | TRBV7-8 | CASSLEPGQDRRLPYTF
14 | TRBD1 | TRBJ2-7 | TRBV6-5 | CASSTRDRGREQYF
15 | TRBD1 | TRBJ2-3 | TRBV19 | CASSVGQGPGDTQYF
14 | - | TRBJ1-5 | TRBV6-1 | CASGSRGLNQPQHF
12 | - | TRBJ1-1 | TRBV6-6 | CASSYSSSRAFF
14 | TRBD1 | TRBJ2-2 | TRBV27 | CASRLTGGAGELFF
11 | - | TRBJ2-7 | TRBV2 | CASPGPYEQYF
18 | TRBD2 | TRBJ2-1 | TRBV7-3 | CASRGGLALGGSYNEQFF
16 | TRBD2 | TRBJ2-3 | TRBV5-4 | CASSTRTSGGTDTQYF
13 | - | TRBJ1-1 | TRBV7-8 | CASSFKWSTEAFF
13 | TRBD2 | TRBJ2-3 | TRBV18 | CASSRLATDTQYF
12 | TRBD1 | TRBJ1-1 | TRBV30 | CAWGTGGPEAFF
14 | TRBD1 | TRBJ1-1 | TRBV5-1 | CASRPDRGNTEAFF